This record covers a single T cell receptor (beta chain). The data were obtained in a study of blood T cell repertoires in COVID-19. In the study overall: T cells, B-cell-depleted T cells, or PBMCs provided the cDNA or gDNA that served as material.

The method was immunoSEQ multiplex PCR; TCRdb's version includes in-frame clones alone and lacks a portion of them. Among more than 100,000 clones, about four fifths were seen once, and the ten largest hold roughly 17%. The CDR3 is made up of 15 amino acids. Trimming at V came to 3 bases and at J to 9 bases, leaving 13 bases not matched to a gene. Per germline, CDR1 LGHNA and CDR2 YSLEER. The sequence came from a man in his fifties or sixties with active or convalescent COVID-19. V usage is TRBV4-3 and J usage is TRBJ1-2, with 7 bases lining up with TRBD1. Sequenced material: peripheral blood. CDR3 bases: TGCGCCAGCAGCCACGACGACAGGGCCGCCTCAAGCTACACCTTC. Translated: CASSHDDRAASSYTF.